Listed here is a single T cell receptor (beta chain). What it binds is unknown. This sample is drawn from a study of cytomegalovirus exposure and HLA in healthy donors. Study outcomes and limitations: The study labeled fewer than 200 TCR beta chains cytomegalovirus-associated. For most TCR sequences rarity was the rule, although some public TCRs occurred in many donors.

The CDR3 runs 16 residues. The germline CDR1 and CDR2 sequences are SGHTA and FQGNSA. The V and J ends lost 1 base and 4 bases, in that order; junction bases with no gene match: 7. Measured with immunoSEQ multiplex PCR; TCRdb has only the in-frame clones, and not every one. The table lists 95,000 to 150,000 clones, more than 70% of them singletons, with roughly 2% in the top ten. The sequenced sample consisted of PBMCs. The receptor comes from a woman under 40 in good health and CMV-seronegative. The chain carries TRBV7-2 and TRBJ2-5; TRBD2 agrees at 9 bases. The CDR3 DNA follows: TGTGCCAGCAGCTTAGTAGTTAGCGGGGGACGAGAGACCCAGTACTTC. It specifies CASSLVVSGGRETQYF.